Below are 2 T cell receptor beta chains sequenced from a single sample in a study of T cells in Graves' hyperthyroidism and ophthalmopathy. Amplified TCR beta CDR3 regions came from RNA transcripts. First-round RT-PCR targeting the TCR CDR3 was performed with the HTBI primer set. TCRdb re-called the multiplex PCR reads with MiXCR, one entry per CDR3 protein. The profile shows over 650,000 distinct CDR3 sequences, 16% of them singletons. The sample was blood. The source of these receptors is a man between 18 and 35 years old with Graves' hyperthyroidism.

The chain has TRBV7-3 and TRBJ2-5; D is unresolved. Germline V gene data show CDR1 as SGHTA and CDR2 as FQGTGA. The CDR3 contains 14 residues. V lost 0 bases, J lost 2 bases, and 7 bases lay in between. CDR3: CASSLTYSQETQYF. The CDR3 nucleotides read TGTGCCAGCAGCTTAACGTACAGTCAAGAGACCCAGTACTTC.

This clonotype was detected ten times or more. The CDR3 reads CASSPGTSGFGQYF. Here the CDR3 DNA reads TGCGCCAGCAGTCCCGGGACTAGCGGCTTCGGTCAGTACTTC. This sequence joins TRBV10-2 and TRBJ2-5; 11 bases are shared with TRBD2. V trimming: 5 bases; J trimming: 11 bases; junction bases outside the gene matches: 10. CDR1 WSHSY and CDR2 SAAADI come from the germline V gene. The CDR3 runs to 14 residues.